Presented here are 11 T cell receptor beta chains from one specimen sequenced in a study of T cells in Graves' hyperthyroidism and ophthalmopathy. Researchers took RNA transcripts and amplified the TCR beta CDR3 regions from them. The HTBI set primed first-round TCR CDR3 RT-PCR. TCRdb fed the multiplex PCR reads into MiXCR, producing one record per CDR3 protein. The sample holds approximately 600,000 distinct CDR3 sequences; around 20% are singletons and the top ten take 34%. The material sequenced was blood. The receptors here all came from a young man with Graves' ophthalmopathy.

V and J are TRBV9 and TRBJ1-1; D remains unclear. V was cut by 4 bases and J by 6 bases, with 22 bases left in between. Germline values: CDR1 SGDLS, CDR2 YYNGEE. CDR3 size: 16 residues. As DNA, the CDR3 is TGTGCCAGCAGCCGCGCGGGGAGGATCGGGGAATCTGAAGCTTTCTTT. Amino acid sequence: CASSRAGRIGESEAFF.

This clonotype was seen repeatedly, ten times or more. The CDR3 sequence: CASSYTSGRGGTQYF. The CDR3 DNA sequence: TGTGCCAGCAGCTACACTAGCGGGAGGGGAGGAACCCAGTACTTC. V usage is TRBV7-8 and J usage is TRBJ2-5; 13 nucleotides line up with TRBD2. The trim removed 4 bases at V and 8 bases at J, leaving 7 bases unmatched. The CDR3 totals 15 residues. CDR1 is SGHVS, CDR2 FQNEAQ, per germline.

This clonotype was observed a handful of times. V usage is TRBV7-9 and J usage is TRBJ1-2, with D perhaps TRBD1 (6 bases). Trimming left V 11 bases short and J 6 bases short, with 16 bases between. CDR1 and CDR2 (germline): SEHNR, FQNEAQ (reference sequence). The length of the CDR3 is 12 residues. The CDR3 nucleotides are TGTGCCGCCCAACAAGGGGGACATGGCTACACCTTC. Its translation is CAAQQGGHGYTF.

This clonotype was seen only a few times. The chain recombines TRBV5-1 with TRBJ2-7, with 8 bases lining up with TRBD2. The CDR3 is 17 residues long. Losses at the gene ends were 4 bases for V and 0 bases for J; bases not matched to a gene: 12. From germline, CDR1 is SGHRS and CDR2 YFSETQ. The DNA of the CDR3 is TGCGCCAGCAGCGGAACAGGGAAGCGGGAGAGCTCCTACGAGCAGTACTTC. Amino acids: CASSGTGKRESSYEQYF.

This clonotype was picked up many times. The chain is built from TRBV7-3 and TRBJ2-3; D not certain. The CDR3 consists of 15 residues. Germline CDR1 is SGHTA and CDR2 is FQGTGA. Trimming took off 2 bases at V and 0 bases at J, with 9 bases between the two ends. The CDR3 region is CASSLSEASTDTQYF. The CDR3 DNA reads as TGTGCCAGCAGCTTATCCGAGGCTAGCACAGATACGCAGTATTTT. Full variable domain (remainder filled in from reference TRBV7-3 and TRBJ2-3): GAGVSQTPSNKVTEKGKYVELRCDPISGHTALYWYRQSLGQGPEFLIYFQGTGAADDSGLPNDRFFAVRPEGSVSTLKIQRTERGDSAVYLCASSLSEASTDTQYFGPGTRLTVL.

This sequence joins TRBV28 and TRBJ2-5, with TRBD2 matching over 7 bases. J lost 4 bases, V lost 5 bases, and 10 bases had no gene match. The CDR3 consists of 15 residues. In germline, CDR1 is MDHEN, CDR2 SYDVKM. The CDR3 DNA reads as TGTGCCAGCAGTCCCGGTGGAGCGGGAAGAGAGACCCAGTACTTC. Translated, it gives CASSPGGAGRETQYF.

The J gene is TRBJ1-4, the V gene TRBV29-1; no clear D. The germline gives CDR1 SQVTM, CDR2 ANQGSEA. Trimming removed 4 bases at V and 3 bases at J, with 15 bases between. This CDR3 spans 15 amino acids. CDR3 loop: CSVGSTPLPNEKLFF. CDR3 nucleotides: TGCAGCGTTGGCTCTACACCTCTCCCTAATGAAAAACTGTTTTTT. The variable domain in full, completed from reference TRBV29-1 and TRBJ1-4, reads SAVISQKPSRDICQRGTSLTIQCQVDSQVTMMFWYRQQPGQSLTLIATANQGSEATYESGFVIDKFPISRPNLTFSTLTVSNMSPEDSSIYLCSVGSTPLPNEKLFFGSGTQLSVL.

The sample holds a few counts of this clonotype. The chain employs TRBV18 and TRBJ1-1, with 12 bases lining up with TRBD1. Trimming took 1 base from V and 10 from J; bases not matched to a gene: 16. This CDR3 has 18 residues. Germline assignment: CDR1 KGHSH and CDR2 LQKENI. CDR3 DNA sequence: TGTGCCAGCTCACCACGCGAAGGGACAGGGGGCGCCTTCGGTAGAGCTTTCTTT. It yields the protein CASSPREGTGGAFGRAFF.

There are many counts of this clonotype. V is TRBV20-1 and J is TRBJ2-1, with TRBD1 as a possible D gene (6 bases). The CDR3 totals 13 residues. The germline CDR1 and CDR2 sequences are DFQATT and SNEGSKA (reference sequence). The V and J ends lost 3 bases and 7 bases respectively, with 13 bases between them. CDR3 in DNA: TGCAGTGCTAGTACCTGGGGGCGGAATGAGCAGTTCTTC. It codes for CSASTWGRNEQFF.

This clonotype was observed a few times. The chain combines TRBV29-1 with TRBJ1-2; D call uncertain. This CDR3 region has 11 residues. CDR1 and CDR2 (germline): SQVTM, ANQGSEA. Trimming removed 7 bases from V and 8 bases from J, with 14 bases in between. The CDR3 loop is CSATPVGGYTF. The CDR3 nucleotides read TGCAGCGCTACCCCCGTGGGGGGCTACACCTTC.

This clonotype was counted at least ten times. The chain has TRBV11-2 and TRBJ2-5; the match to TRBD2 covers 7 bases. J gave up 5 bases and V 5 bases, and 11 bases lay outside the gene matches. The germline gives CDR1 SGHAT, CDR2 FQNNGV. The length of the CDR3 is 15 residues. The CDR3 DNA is TGTGCCAGCAGCCGACGGTCGGGGGGAGGGGAGACCCAGTACTTC. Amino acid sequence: CASSRRSGGGETQYF.